This note documents a single TCR beta chain sequence. These data belong to a study of T cell changes during pregnancy in multiple sclerosis. The repertoire was sequenced with immunoSEQ multiplex PCR; TCRdb's copy has only in-frame clones and lacks some. The sample contains around 61,000 clones, around nine tenths of which appear only once. Trimming removed 6 bases from V and 6 bases from J; junction bases left unmatched: 11. The CDR3 runs 15 residues. Germline assignment: CDR1 SNHLY and CDR2 FYNNEI. This TCR was sampled from a female donor in good health, enrolled as a control in a pregnancy study. The chain joins TRBV2 to TRBJ2-1; 7 bases agree with TRBD1. The source was peripheral blood, collected in the third trimester of pregnancy. CDR3 in DNA: TGTGCCAGCAGAAGGGACAGTTTTTGGGTCAATGAGCAGTTCTTC. The encoded protein is CASRRDSFWVNEQFF.